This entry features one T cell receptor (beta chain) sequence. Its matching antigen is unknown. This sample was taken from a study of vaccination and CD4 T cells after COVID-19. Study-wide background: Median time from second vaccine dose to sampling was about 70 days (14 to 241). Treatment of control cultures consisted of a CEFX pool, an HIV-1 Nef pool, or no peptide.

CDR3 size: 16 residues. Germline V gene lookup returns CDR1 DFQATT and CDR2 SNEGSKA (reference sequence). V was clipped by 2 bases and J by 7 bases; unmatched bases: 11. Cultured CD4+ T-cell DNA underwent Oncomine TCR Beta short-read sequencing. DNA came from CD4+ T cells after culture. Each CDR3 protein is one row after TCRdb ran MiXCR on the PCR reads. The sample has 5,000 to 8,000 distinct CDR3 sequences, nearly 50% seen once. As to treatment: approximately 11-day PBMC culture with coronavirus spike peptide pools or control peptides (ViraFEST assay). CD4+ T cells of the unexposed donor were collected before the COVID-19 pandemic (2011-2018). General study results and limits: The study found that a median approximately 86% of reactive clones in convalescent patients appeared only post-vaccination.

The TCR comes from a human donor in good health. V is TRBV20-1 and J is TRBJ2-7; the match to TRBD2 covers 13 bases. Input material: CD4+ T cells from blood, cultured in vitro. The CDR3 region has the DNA TGCAGTGCTAGAAGCCGGACTAGCGGGAGCTGGGGGGAGCAGTACTTC. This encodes CSARSRTSGSWGEQYF.